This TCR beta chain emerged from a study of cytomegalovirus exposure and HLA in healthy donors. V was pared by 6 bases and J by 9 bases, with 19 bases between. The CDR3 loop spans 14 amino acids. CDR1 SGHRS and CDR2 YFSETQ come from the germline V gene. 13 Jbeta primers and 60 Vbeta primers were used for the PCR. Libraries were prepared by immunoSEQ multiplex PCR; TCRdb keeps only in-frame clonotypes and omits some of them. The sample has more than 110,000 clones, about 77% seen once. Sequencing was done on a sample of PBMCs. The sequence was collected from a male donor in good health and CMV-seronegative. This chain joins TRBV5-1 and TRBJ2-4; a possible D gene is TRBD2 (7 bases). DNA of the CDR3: TGCGCCAGCAACTCCCGAACGGGGGGCAGCATTCAGTACTTC. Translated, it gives CASNSRTGGSIQYF.